One and the same sample provided the 27 T cell receptor beta chains below, sequenced in a study of T cells in localized non-small cell lung cancer. The method was immunoSEQ multiplex PCR; TCRdb's version includes in-frame clones alone and lacks a portion of them. This table holds some 36,000 clones, just over 85% found once. The sample was peripheral blood mononuclear cells, taken before any cancer treatment. Receptor source: a male donor aged 60 or older with stage II lung adenocarcinoma.

The V and J genes are TRBV2 and TRBJ2-3, with a possible D match to TRBD2 (6 bases). CDR1 and CDR2 (germline): SNHLY, FYNNEI. The CDR3 runs 14 residues. Trimming stripped 8 bases from V and 1 base from J, with 13 bases between. CDR3 sequence (DNA): TGTGCCAGCGGTACTGGAGGGGGCACAGATACGCAGTATTTT. It translates to CASGTGGGTDTQYF. Filled out from reference TRBV2 and TRBJ2-3, the complete variable domain reads EPEVTQTPSHQVTQMGQEVILRCVPISNHLYFYWYRQILGQKVEFLVSFYNNEISEKSEIFDDQFSVERPDGSNFTLKIRSTKLEDSAMYFCASGTGGGTDTQYFGPGTRLTVL.

This rearrangement joins TRBV27 to TRBJ1-5; a possible D gene is TRBD1 (5 bases). Trimming cost V 5 bases and J 0 bases, with 14 bases left between them. Germline V gene data show CDR1 as MNHEY and CDR2 as SMNVEV (reference sequence). This CDR3 region has 16 residues. CDR3 residues: CASSPRTLYSNQPQHF. CDR3 nucleotides: TGTGCCAGCAGTCCCCGGACACTTTATAGCAATCAGCCCCAGCATTTT.

V gene TRBV15 combines with J gene TRBJ2-3, with D possibly TRBD2 on 7 matching bases. The CDR3 totals 15 residues. V lost 1 base to trimming and J lost 2 bases, with 10 bases between them. In germline, CDR1 is LNHNV, CDR2 YYDKDF (reference sequence). The CDR3 DNA is TGTGCCACCAGCAGAGGGGGGGGCCTCACAGATACGCAGTATTTT. Translating it yields CATSRGGGLTDTQYF.

V and J are TRBV7-2 and TRBJ2-3; a possible D gene is TRBD2 (5 bases). Germline CDR1 reads SGHTA; CDR2 reads FQGNSA. V was clipped by 1 base and J by 4 bases, with 24 bases between them. CDR3 length: 19 residues. The CDR3 nucleotides are TGTGCCAGCAGCTTAGGGGGAGATATAGGACTCACGGCCCCAGATACGCAGTATTTT. This codes for CASSLGGDIGLTAPDTQYF.

This clone was observed once. V gene TRBV11-2 combines with J gene TRBJ2-1; D gene ambiguous. The CDR3 totals 15 residues. From germline, CDR1 is SGHAT and CDR2 FQNNGV. Deletions cut 5 bases from V and 8 bases from J, with 19 bases between. The CDR3 DNA reads TGTGCCAGCAGCGCCCGAGGCTGGCGGATCGATGAGCAGTTCTTC. As protein: CASSARGWRIDEQFF. Combining the CDR3 with reference TRBV11-2 and TRBJ2-1 gives the whole variable domain EAGVAQSPRYKIIEKRQSVAFWCNPISGHATLYWYQQILGQGPKLLIQFQNNGVVDDSQLPKDRFSAERLKGVDSTLKIQPAKLEDSAVYLCASSARGWRIDEQFFGPGTRLTVL.

This chain joins TRBV6-6 and TRBJ2-3; D may match TRBD1 or TRBD2 (6 bases each). CDR1 is MNHNY and CDR2 is SVGAGI in the germline V gene (reference sequence). CDR3 size: 13 residues. V lost 4 bases, J lost 3 bases, and 8 bases lay in between. CDR3 nucleotides: TGTGCCAGCAGTTTAGGGGGGACAGATACGCAGTATTTT. It is translated as CASSLGGTDTQYF.

Only a few counts were recorded for this clone. The chain uses TRBV5-6 and TRBJ1-5, with D perhaps matching TRBD1 (5 bases). The germline gives CDR1 SGHDT, CDR2 YYEEEE. There are 15 residues in the CDR3. V was shortened by 2 bases and J by 7 bases, with 16 bases between the two germline ends. The CDR3, as DNA: TGTGCCAGCAGCTTCGGATGGGGGGGTGCACAGCCCCAGCATTTT. As protein: CASSFGWGGAQPQHF. Supplemented by reference TRBV5-6 and TRBJ1-5, the full variable domain reads DAGVTQSPTHLIKTRGQQVTLRCSPKSGHDTVSWYQQALGQGPQFIFQYYEEEERQRGNFPDRFSGHQFPNYSSELNVNALLLGDSALYLCASSFGWGGAQPQHFGDGTRLSIL.

The chain is built from TRBV28 and TRBJ2-7, with 7 bases fitting TRBD2. V gave up 8 bases and J gave up 5 bases; unmatched junction bases: 9. The CDR3 runs 13 residues. Germline CDR1 and CDR2: MDHEN and SYDVKM. DNA for the CDR3: TGTGCCAGCCTCCGGCAGGGAGGGAACGAGCAGTACTTC. Translation: CASLRQGGNEQYF.

A note on this clone: The sample contains more than one DNA sequence encoding this CDR3. The rearrangement links TRBV6-5 to TRBJ1-4; D gene ambiguous. There are 15 residues in the CDR3. Germline V lookup: CDR1 MNHEY, CDR2 SVGAGI. V was cut by 0 bases and J by 4 bases, with 9 bases left in between. CDR3 loop: CASSYSGQINEKLFF. In DNA, the CDR3 is TGTGCCAGCAGTTACTCAGGGCAGATTAATGAAAAACTGTTTTTT.

The genes are TRBV2 and TRBJ1-1; tentative D call: TRBD1 (6 bases). The germline V gene has CDR1 SNHLY and CDR2 FYNNEI. This CDR3 has 13 amino acids. V lost 2 bases and J 11 bases, leaving 15 bases between the germline ends. Here the CDR3 reads CASSESRGGLAFF. The CDR3 bases are TGTGCCAGCAGTGAATCCCGTGGGGGGCTGGCTTTCTTT.

The gene calls are TRBV5-4 and TRBJ1-2, with 9 bases identical to TRBD1. CDR1 is SGHNT, CDR2 YYREEE, per germline (reference sequence). There are 15 residues in the CDR3. J was trimmed by 3 bases and V by 6 bases; bases with no gene match: 9. The CDR3 DNA sequence: TGTGCCAGCACCTCAATGGACAGGGGCCACTATGGCTACACCTTC. As protein: CASTSMDRGHYGYTF.

The rearrangement uses TRBV18 and TRBJ2-2, with D perhaps matching TRBD2 (7 bases). From germline, CDR1 is KGHSH and CDR2 LQKENI. V was shortened by 3 bases and J by 4 bases, with 12 bases between the two germline ends. The CDR3 totals 15 residues. The CDR3, as DNA: TGTGCCAGCTCACCGGGGGGGCGCATCACCGGGGAGCTGTTTTTT. Protein product: CASSPGGRITGELFF.

The chain links TRBV5-1 to TRBJ1-1; TRBD1 might be the D (5 bases). The CDR3 loop spans 14 amino acids. Germline lookup yields CDR1 SGHRS and CDR2 YFSETQ. The V end lost 0 bases, the J end lost 0 bases, and 6 bases lay between the germline ends. CDR3 in DNA: TGCGCCAGCAGCTTGGTACAGGTGAACACTGAAGCTTTCTTT. It codes for CASSLVQVNTEAFF.

This clone was seen just once. The chain joins TRBV25-1 to TRBJ2-7, with TRBD1 matching 8 bases. V gave up 5 bases and J gave up 5 bases; unmatched junction bases: 11. Per germline, CDR1 MGHDK and CDR2 SYGVNS. The CDR3 loop spans 15 amino acids. For the CDR3, the DNA is TGTGCCAGCAGTCTCGGACAGGGTTTTAAGGACGAGCAGTACTTC. It codes for CASSLGQGFKDEQYF.

As DNA, the CDR3 is TGTGCCAGCAGCCTAGGGTCTGGCGGGAGGCGCCAAGAGACCCAGTACTTC. Encoded protein: CASSLGSGGRRQETQYF. V gene TRBV11-2 combines with J gene TRBJ2-5; 8 nucleotides agree with TRBD2. With 5 bases clipped from V and 1 base from J, the junction kept 12 bases outside the gene matches. This CDR3 spans 17 amino acids. Per germline, CDR1 SGHAT and CDR2 FQNNGV.

This chain joins TRBV9 and TRBJ2-3; the match to TRBD2 covers 9 bases. The J segment lost 4 bases and the V segment lost 0 bases, leaving 6 bases of the junction unmatched. The CDR3 extends over 16 amino acids. Germline values: CDR1 SGDLS, CDR2 YYNGEE. For the CDR3, the DNA is TGTGCCAGCAGCGTAGCGCTTAGCGGGGGCGCAGATACGCAGTATTTT. Residues: CASSVALSGGADTQYF.

V usage is TRBV2 and J usage is TRBJ2-3; D possibly corresponds to TRBD1 (6 bases). Trimming left V 4 bases short and J 12 bases short, with 23 bases between. CDR1 is SNHLY and CDR2 is FYNNEI in the germline V gene. The CDR3 is 15 residues long. CDR3 sequence: CASSARGVWPSFQYF. CDR3 bases: TGTGCCAGCAGTGCCAGGGGAGTTTGGCCCTCCTTTCAGTATTTT.

The chain combines TRBV5-6 with TRBJ1-1; weak D call: TRBD1 (6 bases). The CDR3 loop spans 12 amino acids. Trimming left V 2 bases short and J 8 bases short, with 10 bases between. CDR1 and CDR2 (germline): SGHDT, YYEEEE. The CDR3 nucleotides read TGTGCCAGCAGCTTACAGGGTATAGAAGCTTTCTTT. Protein sequence: CASSLQGIEAFF.

This clone was seen a single time. The V call is TRBV2, the J call TRBJ2-7; 8 bases map to TRBD1. CDR1 is SNHLY, CDR2 FYNNEI, per germline. Trimming at V came to 5 bases and at J to 3 bases, leaving 9 bases not matched to a gene. The CDR3 extends over 15 amino acids. In DNA, the CDR3 is TGTGCCAGCAGTCTTGGTTCAGGGGGCGGCTACGAGCAGTACTTC. It codes for CASSLGSGGGYEQYF.

The J gene is TRBJ1-4, the V gene TRBV10-3; D might be TRBD1 (5 bases). Per germline, CDR1 ENHRY and CDR2 SYGVKD. V gave up 0 bases and J gave up 7 bases, with 12 bases separating them. This CDR3 contains 15 residues. CDR3 nucleotide sequence: TGTGCCATCAGTGAGTCGGCCCCAGGGATTGAAAAACTGTTTTTT. Its protein is CAISESAPGIEKLFF.

The gene calls are TRBV6-1 and TRBJ1-1, with D tentatively TRBD1 (6 bases). V lost 6 bases to trimming and J lost 10 bases, with 21 bases between them. CDR1 is MNHNS and CDR2 is SASEGT in the germline V gene. This CDR3 contains 14 residues. The DNA for the CDR3 is TGTGCCAGCAGCCCGCCGGGACTCGTAGGGGGAGCTTTCTTT. Its translation is CASSPPGLVGGAFF.

The J gene is TRBJ1-3, the V gene TRBV5-4, with D unclear. Between the trimmed V and J ends, which lost 2 bases and 1 base, there was a span of 7 bases. Germline-derived CDR1 and CDR2 are SGHNT and YYREEE (reference sequence). The CDR3 totals 14 residues. This CDR3 is CASSLEGSGNTIYF. CDR3 nucleotide sequence: TGTGCCAGCAGCTTAGAAGGATCTGGAAACACCATATATTTT.

DNA of the CDR3: TGTGCCAGCAGCTTTGCAGAGAACACCGGGGAGCTGTTTTTT. Translation gives CASSFAENTGELFF. V and J are TRBV7-3 and TRBJ2-2; D remains unclear. CDR1 is SGHTA and CDR2 is FQGTGA in the germline V gene. The CDR3 is 14 residues long. V was trimmed by 3 bases and J by 1 base, leaving 6 bases between them.

In nucleotides, the CDR3 is TGTGCCAGCAGCTTAGTAGGTGGTAGTTCCTACGAGCAGTACTTC. This sequence encodes CASSLVGGSSYEQYF. The chain employs TRBV7-2 and TRBJ2-5; no clear D. The J call may be mistaken, given a closer DNA end match to TRBJ2-7. Germline V gene data show CDR1 as SGHTA and CDR2 as FQGNSA. The CDR3 loop spans 15 amino acids.

CDR3 in amino acids: CASSKDEKLFF. The DNA of the CDR3 is TGTGCCAGCAGCAAGGACGAAAAACTGTTTTTT. The gene calls are TRBV5-4 and TRBJ1-4, with D uncertain. Trimming removed 4 bases from V and 8 bases from J, with 6 bases in between. This CDR3 has 11 amino acids. The germline CDR1 and CDR2 sequences are SGHNT and YYREEE (reference sequence).

The chain employs TRBV2 and TRBJ2-7, with D tentatively TRBD2 (6 bases). This CDR3 has 17 amino acids. Germline V gives CDR1 SNHLY, CDR2 FYNNEI. V lost 6 bases to trimming and J lost 1 base, with 22 bases between them. CDR3 region: CASRARSGGLSSYEQYF. The CDR3 nucleotides read TGTGCCAGCAGGGCTCGATCCGGGGGTTTGAGTTCCTACGAGCAGTACTTC.

The V call is TRBV28, the J call TRBJ2-3, with TRBD1 matching over 7 bases. J gave up 1 base and V 3 bases, and 4 bases lay outside the gene matches. The CDR3 length is 15 residues. Germline values: CDR1 MDHEN, CDR2 SYDVKM. CDR3 nucleotides: TGTGCCAGCAGTTTTCTGCAGGGGGGCACAGATACGCAGTATTTT. Translating gives CASSFLQGGTDTQYF.